This TCR beta chain comes out of a study of blood T cell repertoires in COVID-19. Looking at the study overall: The origin of the acute and convalescent COVID-19 samples was the United States, Italy and Spain. In each case, the material was cDNA or gDNA derived from T cells, B-cell-depleted T cells, or PBMCs.

This CDR3 contains 15 residues. Trimming removed 1 base at V and 2 bases at J, with 10 bases between. Germline V gene data show CDR1 as SGHKS and CDR2 as YYEKEE (reference sequence). Measured with immunoSEQ multiplex PCR; TCRdb has only the in-frame clones, and not every one. This sample has 28,000 or so clones; approximately 83% occur once, and the top ten carry less than 35%. Seattle researchers signed up patients amid active infection and tracked them longitudinally. Sequencing was performed on peripheral blood. The chain combines TRBV5-5 with TRBJ1-3; D remains unclear. This sequence was found in a woman of 80 years or more with COVID-19, enrolled during active disease. This chain's CDR3 is CASSLQELAGNTIYF. DNA for the CDR3: TGTGCCAGCAGCTTGCAAGAATTAGCTGGAAACACCATATATTTT. Combining the CDR3 with reference TRBV5-5 and TRBJ1-3 gives the whole variable domain DAGVTQSPTHLIKTRGQQVTLRCSPISGHKSVSWYQQVLGQGPQFIFQYYEKEERGRGNFPDRFSARQFPNYSSELNVNALLLGDSALYLCASSLQELAGNTIYFGEGSWLTVV.